The rows below give T cell receptor beta chains drawn from one sample of a study of T cell responses to AZD1222 COVID-19 vaccine. Method: immunoSEQ multiplex PCR; TCRdb's copy keeps in-frame clones and lacks some. The sample comprises 150,000 to 200,000 clones, 85% to 95% of which are singletons, and 3.6% rests with the top ten. Sequencing used peripheral blood, obtained 28 days after the second dose of the MenACWY control vaccine. The receptors come from an adult who received the MenACWY meningococcal vaccine as a control. Each CDR3 is given with its conserved first and last residue. The D gene is left open where the match is weak.

d_call,j_call,v_call,cdr3_length,cdr3_aa
TRBD1,TRBJ2-1,TRBV15,14,CATSRAGQANEQFF
TRBD1,TRBJ2-7,TRBV9,15,CASSASSGTGHEQYF
.,TRBJ1-5,TRBV7-2,14,CASSLGQRNQPQHF
TRBD2,TRBJ2-7,TRBV2,14,CASRGTSGVHEQYF
TRBD1,TRBJ2-1,TRBV11-2,15,CASSGDRGRHNEQFF
.,TRBJ1-2,TRBV29-1,12,CSVDLGGQGYTF
.,TRBJ2-7,TRBV7-2,13,CASRPTGSYEQYF
TRBD1,TRBJ1-1,TRBV14,18,CASSQVPGQGPRSTEAFF
TRBD1,TRBJ1-5,TRBV4-1,15,CASSQVSTGNQPQHF
.,TRBJ1-2,TRBV10-3,13,CAIGGGRNYGYTF
TRBD1,TRBJ1-6,TRBV28,14,CASSLGTGGVPLHF
.,TRBJ1-5,TRBV7-8,16,CASSDRAGLGNQPQHF
.,TRBJ2-7,TRBV6-2/TRBV6-3,12,CASSPSTYEQYF
.,TRBJ1-2,TRBV27,11,CAAGTQYGYTF
TRBD1,TRBJ1-6,TRBV30,14,CAWSVGQGGSPLHF
TRBD1,TRBJ2-3,TRBV18,14,CASSPPGQGGAQYF
.,TRBJ2-7,TRBV6-6,13,CASTAPGFHEQYF
TRBD1,TRBJ1-5,TRBV5-5,15,CASSPRQGAQQPQHF
TRBD1,TRBJ2-7,TRBV10-1,16,CASSESLGTAVYEQYF
TRBD1,TRBJ2-7,TRBV5-1,15,CASSPRPGQIYEQYF
.,TRBJ1-2,TRBV3-1/TRBV3-2,13,CASSPGLTYGYTF
.,TRBJ1-5,TRBV28,14,CASRTSLELQPQHF
.,TRBJ1-1,TRBV4-3,17,CASSLSGASPWGTEAFF
.,TRBJ1-5,TRBV13,13,CASSFVGNQPQHF
.,TRBJ1-2,TRBV7-8,15,CASSPGFKANYGYTF
.,TRBJ1-1,TRBV5-1,13,CASSWDANTEAFF
.,TRBJ2-7,TRBV6-5,14,CASSYSRLAGEQYF
.,TRBJ2-3,TRBV7-3,14,CASSLLAGTDTQYF
TRBD2,TRBJ2-1,TRBV10-3,17,CAISLTSGRALNNEQFF
.,TRBJ2-7,TRBV5-1,16,CASSLEFRRASYEQYF
.,TRBJ2-1,TRBV10-1,15,CASSTLSGPYNEQFF
TRBD1,TRBJ1-2,TRBV30,14,CACLDPGQVYGYTF
.,TRBJ1-6,TRBV11-2,16,CASSLESGALNSPLHF
.,TRBJ2-7,TRBV29-1,15,CSVDFPGPQRYEQYF
TRBD1,TRBJ1-2,TRBV7-2,15,CASSQGTGDWYGYTF
.,TRBJ1-3,TRBV18,16,CASSPGGGDSGNTIYF
.,TRBJ2-1,TRBV4-1,17,CASSQARETGGHNEQFF
.,TRBJ1-5,TRBV19,15,CASMDAGISNQPQHF
.,TRBJ1-1,TRBV6-2/TRBV6-3,14,CASSYSSTNTEAFF
.,TRBJ2-3,TRBV16,15,CASSQSGSSTDTQYF
TRBD1,TRBJ1-5,TRBV28,15,CASSLPTGTGQPQHF
TRBD2,TRBJ2-3,TRBV29-1,14,CSVGTSGSADTQYF
TRBD1,TRBJ1-2,TRBV5-1,15,CASSPTGPLMDGYTF
.,TRBJ2-1,TRBV2,12,CASSRTRSEQFF
.,TRBJ1-2,TRBV28,10,CASSSKSYTF
.,TRBJ1-5,TRBV9,13,CASSVDEGQPQHF
.,TRBJ1-2,TRBV30,12,CAWSRGFYGYTF
TRBD1,TRBJ1-1,TRBV28,15,CASSATTGDGSEAFF
.,TRBJ1-5,TRBV28,16,CASMTFGTNNNQPQHF
.,TRBJ2-1,TRBV14,13,CASSHVLVGGQFF
TRBD2,TRBJ2-7,TRBV7-3,14,CASSSGLAGHEQYF
.,TRBJ2-7,TRBV19,14,CASSIGGGVYEQYF
.,TRBJ1-2,TRBV3-1/TRBV3-2,15,CASSLGTTGLTGYTF
.,TRBJ1-2,TRBV24-1,13,CATSDQGPYGYTF
TRBD1,TRBJ2-3,TRBV11-3,15,CASSPRDRTTDTQYF
TRBD1,TRBJ2-5,TRBV7-9,15,CASSSSGQEQETQYF